One sample yielded the 16 T cell receptor beta chains listed below, sequenced in a study of T cells in Graves' hyperthyroidism and ophthalmopathy. Amplification yielded TCR beta CDR3 regions, with RNA transcripts as the source. A first-round RT-PCR of the TCR CDR3 used the HTBI primer set. TCRdb analysed the multiplex PCR reads with MiXCR anew, one entry per CDR3 protein. Of more than 500,000 distinct CDR3 sequences in the sample, about 15% are singletons; the top ten hold approximately 4.2%. The sequencing input was blood. All receptors derive from a woman aged 40-49 years with Graves' ophthalmopathy.

J is TRBJ2-7 and V is TRBV6-2 or TRBV6-3, with D unclear. The germline CDR1 and CDR2 sequences are MNHEY and SVGEGT. Trimming cost V 7 bases and J 4 bases, with 17 bases left between them. This CDR3 is 14 amino acids long. CDR3 nucleotide sequence: TGTGCCAGCACCGAGCCGGGTTATACGTACGAGCAGTACTTC. Amino acid sequence: CASTEPGYTYEQYF.

This clonotype was detected ten times or more. The chain uses TRBV6-5 and TRBJ1-6; TRBD1 might be the D (6 bases). V was clipped by 0 bases and J by 10 bases, with 13 bases between them. The germline gives CDR1 MNHEY, CDR2 SVGAGI. The CDR3 runs to 15 residues. The CDR3, as DNA: TGTGCCAGCAGTTACTCCTCAGGGGCATACTCACCCCTCCACTTT. Its translation: CASSYSSGAYSPLHF.

This clonotype was observed at least ten times. The V call is TRBV28, the J call TRBJ1-2; possible D gene TRBD1, 5 bases. Germline V gene data show CDR1 as MDHEN and CDR2 as SYDVKM. Trimming cost V 6 bases and J 8 bases, with 13 bases left between them. The CDR3 covers 12 residues. CDR3 in amino acids: CASRDGGEGYTF. The CDR3 DNA is TGTGCCAGCAGAGATGGAGGGGAGGGCTACACCTTC.

The chain has TRBV6-2 or TRBV6-3 and TRBJ2-7; 15 bases are shared with TRBD2. From germline, CDR1 is MNHEY and CDR2 SVGEGT. Germline trimming cut 4 bases from V and 5 bases from J; bases unmatched to any gene: 6. The CDR3 spans 16 residues. The DNA of the CDR3 is TGTGCCAGCAGTTCGGGACTAGCGGGAGGTCTCGACGAGCAGTACTTC. This encodes CASSSGLAGGLDEQYF.

This clonotype was seen many times. V is TRBV19 and J is TRBJ1-1; TRBD1 matches at 7 bases. The CDR3 has 12 amino acids. The V gene's germline CDR1 is LNHDA and CDR2 SQIVND (reference sequence). J was trimmed by 4 bases and V by 5 bases; bases with no gene match: 1. The CDR3 spells CASSGQVTEAFF. The CDR3 nucleotides are TGTGCCAGTAGTGGACAGGTCACTGAAGCTTTCTTT.

J is TRBJ1-3 and V is TRBV6-1, with 7 positions matching TRBD1. From germline, CDR1 is MNHNS and CDR2 SASEGT. The trim removed 6 bases at V and 0 bases at J, leaving 8 bases unmatched. This CDR3 is built from 16 residues. The CDR3 DNA is TGTGCCAGCAGCGCCGGGACAGAAGACTCTGGAAACACCATATATTTT. Amino acids: CASSAGTEDSGNTIYF.

Many counts were recorded for this clonotype. Its ends do not fully match the called genes, so a read error is possible. The chain has TRBV12-3 or TRBV12-4 and TRBJ2-7; 8 bases align to TRBD2. This CDR3 region has 17 residues. In nucleotides, the CDR3 is TGTGCCAACAGTTTAGCGCAGTGGGGGACTAGCTCCTACGAGCAGTACTTC. The encoded protein is CANSLAQWGTSSYEQYF.

The CDR3 bases are TGTGCCAGCCCAATGGAGCTGGACAGGACAACCGGGGAGCTGTTTTTT. Translated, it gives CASPMELDRTTGELFF. This chain connects TRBV18 to TRBJ2-2, with 7 bases identical to TRBD1. Losses at the gene ends were 8 bases for V and 5 bases for J; bases not matched to a gene: 14. Germline V gene lookup returns CDR1 KGHSH and CDR2 LQKENI. The CDR3 covers 16 residues.

This clonotype was recorded many times. The J gene is TRBJ2-2, the V gene TRBV6-2 or TRBV6-3; 9 bases match TRBD2. This CDR3 is 14 amino acids long. Germline CDR1 and CDR2: MNHEY and SVGEGT. The V gene end was trimmed by 8 bases and the J gene end by 3 bases; junction bases not matched to a gene: 4. CDR3 in amino acids: CASSREGYTGELFF. The CDR3 bases are TGTGCCAGCTCGCGGGAGGGATACACCGGGGAGCTGTTTTTT.

This clonotype turned up a few times. The CDR3 end shows no conserved phenylalanine or tryptophan, and so a read error is likely. This chain joins TRBV7-9 and TRBJ1-5; D is undetermined. The V end was cut by 0 bases, the J end by 0 bases, with 6 bases between. Germline assignment: CDR1 SEHNR and CDR2 FQNEAQ (reference sequence). This CDR3 is 15 amino acids long. CDR3 sequence (DNA): TGTGCCAGCAGCTTAGCGCTGGATAGCAATCAGCCCCAGCATTCT. Translated: CASSLALDSNQPQHS.

This clonotype was found many times. This chain links TRBV6-1 with TRBJ1-2, with 7 bases fitting TRBD1. The V segment lost 7 bases and the J segment 5 bases; nucleotides outside the gene matches: 4. The germline V gene has CDR1 MNHNS and CDR2 SASEGT. The CDR3 sequence is 12 residues long. CDR3 nucleotides: TGTGCCAGCAATGGACAGGTATATGGCTACACCTTC. Protein: CASNGQVYGYTF.

This clonotype was detected ten times or more. The CDR3 nucleotides read TGTGCCAGCAGTTCCCGGACTAGTGGACAGATAAACACCGGGGAGCTGTTTTTT. Amino acid sequence: CASSSRTSGQINTGELFF. The V call is TRBV12-3 or TRBV12-4, the J call TRBJ2-2, with D tentatively TRBD2 (7 bases). V was trimmed by 4 bases and J by 2 bases, leaving 20 bases between them. This CDR3 contains 18 residues.

This clonotype was seen only a few times. In DNA, the CDR3 is TGTGCCAGCAGCTTAGAACGTCTGTCCGGGGAGCTGTTTTTT. It encodes CASSLERLSGELFF. The rearrangement uses TRBV11-3 and TRBJ2-2; the D is unclear. Per germline, CDR1 SGHNT and CDR2 YENEEA. V dropped 0 bases and J dropped 6 bases, with 8 bases sitting between them. The CDR3 loop spans 14 amino acids.

This clonotype has a count of ten or more. The chain uses TRBV3-1 and TRBJ1-5, with a weak D call TRBD1 (6 bases). Between the trimmed V and J ends, which lost 3 bases and 7 bases, there was a span of 19 bases. The CDR3 is 16 residues long. Germline V lookup: CDR1 LGHDT, CDR2 YNNKEL (reference sequence). In nucleotides, the CDR3 is TGTGCCAGCAGCCAGGGAAGATCAGGGGTTGGGCAGCCCCAGCATTTT. Its translation: CASSQGRSGVGQPQHF.

This chain connects TRBV6-1 to TRBJ1-2, with 7 bases that match TRBD1. The CDR3 sequence is 15 residues long. V gave up 6 bases and J gave up 3 bases; unmatched junction bases: 10. Germline-derived CDR1 and CDR2 are MNHNS and SASEGT. In nucleotides, the CDR3 is TGTGCCAGCAGCCCAAGTGGGGACAGATACTATGGCTACACCTTC. Translation: CASSPSGDRYYGYTF.

In its sample, this clonotype was seen many times. The chain couples TRBV19 to TRBJ1-5; D gene uncertain. There are 18 residues in the CDR3. Trimming took 0 bases from V and 0 from J, leaving 15 bases between them. Germline values: CDR1 LNHDA, CDR2 SQIVND (reference sequence). The chain's CDR3 is CASSIDRTEGNSNQPQHF. The CDR3 nucleotides read TGTGCCAGTAGTATAGATAGGACCGAAGGAAATAGCAATCAGCCCCAGCATTTT.